Following are 10 T cell receptor beta chains from one sample sequenced in a study of shared clonotypes between healthy human individuals. Terminally differentiated effector memory CD45RA+ cells were excluded from the naive CD8 cells, which were CD45RO-negative and positively selected for CCR7. The method was immunoSEQ multiplex PCR; TCRdb's version includes in-frame clones alone and lacks a portion of them. The data hold about 2.1 million clones, with 80% to 95% observed a single time. The sequenced sample consisted of naive CD8+ T cells from PBMCs. The receptors come from a man in his late teens or twenties in good health. Some clones in this sample may be carry-over from other donors' samples.

The table lists this clone with a count of one. The CDR3 region is CASSLGVRGLYNEQFF. CDR3 sequence (DNA): TGCGCCAGCAGCTTGGGTGTCAGGGGGCTCTACAATGAGCAGTTCTTC. The chain couples TRBV5-1 to TRBJ2-1, with 8 bases identical to TRBD1. The germline gives CDR1 SGHRS, CDR2 YFSETQ. The CDR3 runs 16 residues. The V gene end was trimmed by 0 bases and the J gene end by 3 bases; junction bases not matched to a gene: 5.

The CDR3 DNA is TGTGCCAGCAGCTTTAACACAATACAGGAGACCCTCTATGGCTACACCTTC. Amino acid sequence: CASSFNTIQETLYGYTF. The chain couples TRBV7-9 to TRBJ1-2, with D possibly being TRBD1 (5 bases). The CDR3 runs 17 residues. Germline CDR1 reads SEHNR; CDR2 reads FQNEAQ (reference sequence). V was shortened by 3 bases and J by 4 bases, with 21 bases between the two germline ends.

Here the CDR3 DNA reads TGTGCCAGCACGGCCCAGGGGGTGCGCACAGATACGCAGTATTTT. It is translated as CASTAQGVRTDTQYF. The J gene is TRBJ2-3, the V gene TRBV9, with 7 bases lining up with TRBD1. Germline loops: CDR1 SGDLS, CDR2 YYNGEE. The CDR3 length is 15 residues. V lost 6 bases to trimming and J lost 1 base; unmatched junction nucleotides: 8.

The rearrangement links TRBV15 to TRBJ2-7; 10 positions match TRBD2. The germline gives CDR1 LNHNV, CDR2 YYDKDF (reference sequence). The CDR3 spans 14 residues. The V and J ends lost 4 bases and 6 bases, in that order; junction bases with no gene match: 6. CDR3 sequence (DNA): TGTGCCACCAGCATTACTAGCGGGATTTTCGAGCAGTACTTC. This codes for CATSITSGIFEQYF.

This clone appeared a single time. The chain links TRBV11-2 to TRBJ2-1; D ambiguous. Germline V gene data show CDR1 as SGHAT and CDR2 as FQNNGV. Trimming shortened V by 2 bases and J by 8 bases, and 13 bases separated the two germline ends. The CDR3 is 14 residues long. CDR3 sequence reads: CASSLLLSDDEQFF. The CDR3, as DNA: TGTGCCAGCAGCTTATTATTGAGCGATGATGAGCAGTTCTTC.

The chain couples TRBV30 to TRBJ2-1, with unresolved D. The V end was cut by 4 bases, the J end by 8 bases, with 15 bases between. This CDR3 has 13 residues. Germline CDR1 reads GTSNPN; CDR2 reads SVGIG (reference sequence). The CDR3: CAWIPRKSHEQFF. As DNA, the CDR3 is TGTGCCTGGATCCCTCGCAAGAGCCATGAGCAGTTCTTC.

The chain employs TRBV19 and TRBJ1-2, with D uncertain. CDR1 is LNHDA and CDR2 is SQIVND in the germline V gene (reference sequence). Trimming took 3 bases from V and 6 from J, leaving 11 bases between them. The CDR3 loop spans 13 amino acids. For the CDR3, the DNA is TGTGCCAGTAGTATCCGAACAGATAATGGCTACACCTTC. This gives the protein CASSIRTDNGYTF.

The rearrangement links TRBV13 to TRBJ2-1; D is perhaps TRBD2 (6 bases). With 5 bases removed from V and 3 bases from J, the gap between germline ends came to 17 bases. The CDR3 runs to 16 residues. The germline V gene has CDR1 PRHDT and CDR2 FYEKMQ (reference sequence). The CDR3 is CASSPGTGGFYNEQFF. Here the CDR3 DNA reads TGTGCCAGCAGCCCAGGGACCGGGGGTTTCTACAATGAGCAGTTCTTC.

Concerning this clone itself: The same CDR3 arises from other DNA sequences in this sample as well. The chain carries TRBV7-3 and TRBJ2-3; TRBD2 matches at 15 bases. With 5 bases clipped from V and 4 bases from J, the junction kept 1 base outside the gene matches. CDR1 is SGHTA, CDR2 FQGTGA, per germline. The CDR3 spans 15 residues. The CDR3 loop is CASSRTSGRADTQYF. CDR3 DNA sequence: TGTGCCAGCAGCCGGACTAGCGGGAGGGCAGATACGCAGTATTTT.

The V and J genes are TRBV6-1 and TRBJ1-1; 7 bases map to TRBD1. Losses at the gene ends were 8 bases for V and 6 bases for J; bases not matched to a gene: 3. CDR3 size: 11 residues. Per the germline V gene, CDR1 is MNHNS and CDR2 is SASEGT. CDR3 sequence (DNA): TGTGCCAGCCCGACAGGGCCTGAAGCTTTCTTT. It codes for CASPTGPEAFF.